These 28 T cell receptor beta chains share one sample of origin, sequenced in a study of CD8+CD57+ T cells in acquired aplastic anemia listed by TCRdb under 2018. The data were produced on an Illumina HiSeq 2000. Genomic DNA was used as template for profiling of TCR beta VDJ combinations and CDR3 sequences. In-frame beta chains were kept once TCRdb had trimmed the public reads at Q25 with fastp and called clones with MiXCR. Every entry covers one CDR3 protein and lists the most common genes and DNA from its rows. The sample table records about 120,000 distinct CDR3 sequences; approximately 36% of these occur just once. The ten largest make up under 3% of the sample. Patients chosen for sequencing had shown expansion of CD8+CD57+ cells by flow cytometry. Source material: sorted CD4+, CD8+, or CD8+CD57+ T cells (not recorded which) from PBMCs. All receptors derive from a human donor with aplastic anemia.

The V and J genes are TRBV25-1 and TRBJ2-5; D is ambiguous. The V end lost 3 bases, the J end lost 2 bases, and 7 bases lay between the germline ends. Germline CDR1 and CDR2: MGHDK and SYGVNS. The CDR3 is made up of 13 amino acids. The CDR3 loop is CASSEASQETQYF. The CDR3 bases are TGTGCCAGCAGTGAGGCCAGTCAAGAGACCCAGTACTTC.

This clonotype was detected many times. CDR3: CASSQDLTNYGYTF. In DNA form, the CDR3 reads TGTGCCAGCAGCCAAGATTTAACGAACTATGGCTACACCTTC. The rearrangement joins TRBV14 to TRBJ1-2; D not resolved. With 0 bases removed from V and 2 bases from J, the gap between germline ends came to 7 bases. CDR1 and CDR2 from the germline V gene are SGHDN and FVKESK. The CDR3 extends over 14 amino acids.

Relative to its sample, this clonotype is medium-sized. The rearrangement links TRBV15 to TRBJ2-7; possibly TRBD1 or TRBD2 for D (5 bases each). The CDR3 runs 17 residues. Trimming shortened V by 4 bases and J by 5 bases, and 24 bases separated the two germline ends. CDR1 is LNHNV, CDR2 YYDKDF, per germline (reference sequence). The CDR3 sequence is CATSTVPGRLDWDEQYF. The CDR3 nucleotides are TGTGCCACCAGCACTGTACCGGGACGGCTGGACTGGGACGAGCAGTACTTC. Looking up the rest from reference TRBV15 and TRBJ2-7 gives the full variable domain: DAMVIQNPRYQVTQFGKPVTLSCSQTLNHNVMYWYQQKSSQAPKLLFHYYDKDFNNEADTPDNFQSRRPNTSFCFLDIRSPGLGDTAMYLCATSTVPGRLDWDEQYFGPGTRLTVT.

This clonotype was counted at least ten times. The V call is TRBV7-8, the J call TRBJ1-5, with a tentative D call TRBD1 (5 bases). V lost 3 bases and J lost 3, with 12 bases in between. The germline CDR1 and CDR2 sequences are SGHVS and FQNEAQ. The CDR3 covers 15 residues. The CDR3 region is CASSFPGGLNQPQHF. The DNA for the CDR3 is TGTGCCAGCAGCTTCCCGGGGGGACTCAATCAGCCCCAGCATTTT.

This clonotype was recorded at least ten times. A read error is possible here, since a much larger clone lies one base away. This chain joins TRBV10-2 and TRBJ2-7; D is uncertain. The CDR3 contains 13 residues. The germline CDR1 and CDR2 sequences are WSHSY and SAAADI. The CDR3 protein is CASRSLGTYKQYV. The CDR3 nucleotides are TGCGCCAGCAGAAGTCTAGGAACCTACAAGCAGTACGTC.

This clonotype was observed many times. V usage is TRBV5-6 and J usage is TRBJ1-1, with no clear D. V shed 5 bases and J shed 2 bases, with 7 bases lying between them. The germline V gene has CDR1 SGHDT and CDR2 YYEEEE. CDR3 length: 12 amino acids. As DNA, the CDR3 is TGTGCCAGCAGTTTTATTAACACTGAAGCTTTCTTT. Translating gives CASSFINTEAFF.

The chain has TRBV29-1 and TRBJ2-7; tentatively, D is TRBD2 (5 bases). The CDR3 is 13 amino acids. In germline, CDR1 is SQVTM, CDR2 ANQGSEA. V dropped 4 bases and J dropped 1 base, with 11 bases sitting between them. The CDR3 sequence is CSVGGLTSYEQYF. The CDR3 region has the DNA TGCAGCGTTGGTGGACTTACGTCCTACGAGCAGTACTTC.

The CDR3 loop reads CASTSRTGNTEAFF. DNA of the CDR3: TGTGCCAGCACCTCCCGGACGGGGAACACTGAAGCTTTCTTT. This chain connects TRBV5-4 to TRBJ1-1; D remains ambiguous. The germline gives CDR1 SGHNT, CDR2 YYREEE (reference sequence). The CDR3 is made up of 14 amino acids. V was clipped by 6 bases and J by 1 base, with 13 bases between them.

The chain uses TRBV20-1 and TRBJ2-3; TRBD2 matches 7 bases. The V gene end was trimmed by 0 bases and the J gene end by 0 bases; junction bases not matched to a gene: 3. This CDR3 has 15 residues. Germline V CDR1 and CDR2: DFQATT, SNEGSKA (reference sequence). The CDR3 DNA is TGCAGTGCTAGAGATTGGCGGGAGAGCACAGATACGCAGTATTTT. Its translation is CSARDWRESTDTQYF.

Ten or more counts support this clonotype. The chain is built from TRBV5-8 and TRBJ1-6; a weak D match, TRBD1 (6 bases). Germline V gene lookup returns CDR1 SGHTS and CDR2 YDEGEE. This CDR3 contains 14 residues. Trimming left V 0 bases short and J 14 bases short, with 15 bases between. CDR3 sequence: CASSLGTGKGALHF. The CDR3 DNA follows: TGTGCCAGCAGCTTGGGCACAGGGAAAGGGGCCCTCCACTTT. The variable domain in full, with the rest retrieved from reference TRBV5-8 and TRBJ1-6, is EAGVTQSPTHLIKTRGQQATLRCSPISGHTSVYWYQQALGLGLQFLLWYDEGEERNRGNFPPRFSGRQFPNYSSELNVNALELEDSALYLCASSLGTGKGALHFGNGTRLTVT.

This clonotype was picked up many times. A junction boundary mismatches the germline segment, possibly from a read error. The chain carries TRBV7-9 and TRBJ1-2; 9 bases are a match to TRBD1. Per the germline V gene, CDR1 is SEHNR and CDR2 is FQNEAQ (reference sequence). This CDR3 region has 15 residues. CDR3 coding DNA: TGTGCCAGCACCTTAGGGACAGGGACGAACTATGGCTACACCTTC. It specifies CASTLGTGTNYGYTF.

The rearrangement joins TRBV5-4 to TRBJ2-3, with 7 nucleotides matching TRBD2. The CDR3 has 14 residues. Germline assignment: CDR1 SGHNT and CDR2 YYREEE (reference sequence). V lost 9 bases to trimming and J lost 3 bases; unmatched junction nucleotides: 10. In nucleotides, the CDR3 is TGTGCCACCAGAGCGGGGATTTTGACAGATACGCAGTATTTT. Translation: CATRAGILTDTQYF. Supplemented by reference TRBV5-4 and TRBJ2-3, the full variable domain reads ETGVTQSPTHLIKTRGQQVTLRCSSQSGHNTVSWYQQALGQGPQFIFQYYREEENGRGNFPPRFSGLQFPNYSSELNVNALELDDSALYLCATRAGILTDTQYFGPGTRLTVL.

This chain joins TRBV2 and TRBJ2-7; 13 nucleotides match TRBD2. Germline CDR1 is SNHLY and CDR2 is FYNNEI. V lost 6 bases and J lost 5; bases outside the gene matches: 13. The CDR3 sequence is 17 residues long. The CDR3 DNA reads TGTGCCAGCAGCGGGACCCCCGGACTAGCGGGAGACAACGAGCAGTACTTC. It is translated as CASSGTPGLAGDNEQYF.

Worth noting for this clonotype: Sequence at one end of the junction differs from germline and may be a read error. V gene TRBV24-1 combines with J gene TRBJ2-2; D is possibly TRBD1 (6 bases). Germline V gene sequence: CDR1 KGHDR, CDR2 SFDVKD. There are 16 residues in the CDR3. The CDR3 is CASSSAQGPNTGELFF. The CDR3 DNA reads as TGTGCCAGCAGTTCCGCACAGGGTCCGAACACCGGGGAGCTGTTTTTT.

The chain uses TRBV6-1 and TRBJ1-2; weak D call: TRBD1 (5 bases). The germline V gene encodes CDR1 MNHNS and CDR2 SASEGT. V lost 11 bases to trimming and J lost 8 bases, with 18 bases between them. This CDR3 is built from 12 residues. The CDR3 here is CASQGLSGGYTF. Written as DNA, the CDR3 is TGTGCCTCTCAGGGCCTGAGTGGGGGCTACACCTTC.

The table lists this clonotype with many counts. The chain combines TRBV20-1 with TRBJ2-1, with D possibly being TRBD2 (6 bases). Trimming removed 7 bases from V and 9 bases from J, with 16 bases in between. This CDR3 comprises 12 residues. Germline V gene lookup returns CDR1 DFQATT and CDR2 SNEGSKA (reference sequence). The CDR3 is CSGPTSLGEQFF. CDR3 in DNA: TGCAGTGGGCCGACTAGTTTAGGTGAGCAGTTCTTC.

This clonotype was counted at least ten times. This rearrangement joins TRBV20-1 to TRBJ1-1; 10 nucleotides agree with TRBD1. The length of the CDR3 is 15 residues. The trim removed 0 bases at V and 2 bases at J, leaving 3 bases unmatched. Germline V gene data show CDR1 as DFQATT and CDR2 as SNEGSKA (reference sequence). CDR3 DNA sequence: TGCAGTGCTAGAGAGGACAGGGGGTCCAACACTGAAGCTTTCTTT. Its translation: CSAREDRGSNTEAFF.

Many counts were recorded for this clonotype. The gene calls are TRBV12-3 or TRBV12-4 and TRBJ1-2; maybe TRBD1 (6 bases). V lost 6 bases and J 6 bases, leaving 20 bases between the germline ends. The CDR3 totals 15 residues. Here the CDR3 DNA reads TGTGCCAGCAGGCCCGGGCAGGGGATTGTGAATGGCTACACCTTC. It translates to CASRPGQGIVNGYTF.

With regard to this clonotype: Germline and junction disagree at one end, which may indicate a read error. The J gene is TRBJ1-6, the V gene TRBV2, with unresolved D. The CDR3 runs to 13 residues. Germline V CDR1 and CDR2: SNHLY, FYNNEI. The CDR3 sequence: CASSGFGNSPLRF. CDR3 DNA sequence: TGTGCCAGCAGTGGGTTTGGGAATTCACCCCTCCGCTTT.

In its sample, this clonotype was seen many times. CDR3 coding DNA: TGTGCCAGCAGCCCTACCACAGGGACTGGAAACACCATATATTTT. Protein product: CASSPTTGTGNTIYF. The chain links TRBV12-3 or TRBV12-4 to TRBJ1-3; D perhaps matches TRBD1 (6 bases). The CDR3 consists of 15 residues. V dropped 6 bases and J dropped 2 bases, with 14 bases sitting between them.

The gene calls are TRBV10-3 and TRBJ1-2, with D perhaps TRBD1 (6 bases). Trimming removed 6 bases at V and 8 bases at J, with 16 bases between. This CDR3 comprises 13 residues. CDR1 and CDR2 (germline): ENHRY, SYGVKD. For the CDR3, the DNA is TGTGCCATCAGCGAAAGGACAGAGGAAGGCTACACCTTC. This sequence encodes CAISERTEEGYTF.

The chain links TRBV2 to TRBJ2-7; 7 nucleotides line up with TRBD2. The CDR3 consists of 18 residues. Losses at the gene ends were 1 base for V and 4 bases for J; bases not matched to a gene: 16. Germline CDR1 is SNHLY and CDR2 is FYNNEI. DNA for the CDR3: TGTGCCAGCAGTGAAGTTCTAGCGGCAGGACCCTTCTCGTACGAGCAGTACTTC. Protein product: CASSEVLAAGPFSYEQYF.

This clonotype has ten or more counts. V gene TRBV5-1 combines with J gene TRBJ1-2; 7 bases map to TRBD1. This CDR3 contains 16 residues. The J segment lost 8 bases and the V segment lost 4 bases, leaving 17 bases of the junction unmatched. CDR1 and CDR2 (germline): SGHRS, YFSETQ. The CDR3 bases are TGCGCCAGCAGCCCCGGACAGGTTACGACGCCGGGAGGCTACACCTTC. Its protein product is CASSPGQVTTPGGYTF.

Many counts were recorded for this clonotype. The rearrangement links TRBV7-9 to TRBJ2-7; D is possibly TRBD1 (5 bases). From germline, CDR1 is SEHNR and CDR2 FQNEAQ (reference sequence). V was shortened by 6 bases and J by 4 bases, with 10 bases between the two germline ends. This CDR3 region has 12 residues. CDR3 coding DNA: TGTGCCAGCAGTTCCACAGGTTACGAGCAGTACTTC. Amino acid sequence: CASSSTGYEQYF.

This clonotype showed up just a few times. Relative to the germline gene, one junction end is altered; a read error may explain this. The chain links TRBV4-1 to TRBJ1-2; D not resolved. The CDR3 runs to 16 residues. The germline CDR1 and CDR2 sequences are MGHRA and YSYEKL. The CDR3 nucleotides are TGCGCCAGCGGCCAAGCAATCGTTCCGGCTAGTAGGGGCTACACCTTC. Protein: CASGQAIVPASRGYTF.

This clonotype was picked up many times. The chain links TRBV5-4 to TRBJ1-6, with D hard to call. The V gene's germline CDR1 is SGHNT and CDR2 YYREEE (reference sequence). The CDR3 totals 14 residues. V was cut by 3 bases and J by 3 bases, with 7 bases left in between. The CDR3 sequence is CASSYLGYNSPLHF. CDR3 bases: TGTGCCAGCAGCTACCTAGGCTATAATTCACCCCTCCACTTT.

The genes are TRBV29-1 and TRBJ2-3; the D is unclear. This CDR3 has 14 amino acids. Trimming removed 2 bases at V and 0 bases at J, with 9 bases between. CDR1 and CDR2 from the germline V gene are SQVTM and ANQGSEA. CDR3 coding DNA: TGCAGCGTTGAAAGGCAACGGAGCACAGATACGCAGTATTTT. Translation gives CSVERQRSTDTQYF.

There are many counts of this clonotype. The chain recombines TRBV2 with TRBJ1-1, with 7 bases that match TRBD1. This CDR3 comprises 13 residues. Germline V lookup: CDR1 SNHLY, CDR2 FYNNEI. The junction had 3 bases not matched to a gene; V was cut back by 7 bases and J by 1 base. The CDR3 coding sequence is TGTGCCAGCACCAGACAGGGGAACACTGAAGCTTTCTTT. It yields the protein CASTRQGNTEAFF.